The 15 T cell receptor beta chains given below trace back to one sample, sequenced in a study of identical twins. TCRdb re-analysed the 5' RACE reads in MiXCR, keeping a single row per CDR3 protein. This table holds about 530,000 distinct CDR3 sequences, roughly 15% found once. This same sample was also part of a study on yellow fever vaccine responses in identical twins.

Sequencing used CD4+ T cells sorted from blood. The receptors originated from a woman aged 18 to 35 in good health.

This chain's CDR3 is CASSQDGRNQPQHF. The CDR3 nucleotides read TGTGCCAGCAGCCAAGACGGCAGAAATCAGCCCCAGCATTTT. The chain has TRBV3-1 and TRBJ1-5; D gene unclear. V lost 0 bases to trimming and J lost 4 bases, with 7 bases between them. CDR3 length equals 14 residues. Germline-derived CDR1 and CDR2 are LGHDT and YNNKEL (reference sequence).

The chain uses TRBV5-1 and TRBJ2-2; 7 bases agree with TRBD1. The V gene's germline CDR1 is SGHRS and CDR2 YFSETQ. This CDR3 contains 17 residues. V shed 4 bases, J shed 4 bases, and the junction held 13 bases outside the gene matches. This CDR3 is CASSPGSGTAITGELFF. CDR3 nucleotides: TGCGCCAGCAGCCCTGGATCCGGGACAGCCATCACCGGGGAGCTGTTTTTT.

This clonotype was seen repeatedly, ten times or more. This chain uses TRBV4-1 with TRBJ2-3; D might be TRBD1 or TRBD2, each matching 6 bases. Trimming left V 1 base short and J 1 base short, with 15 bases between. Germline assignment: CDR1 MGHRA and CDR2 YSYEKL. The CDR3 spans 17 residues. CDR3: CASSQAPPRGGTDTQYF. CDR3 bases: TGCGCCAGCAGCCAAGCTCCCCCTAGGGGGGGCACAGATACGCAGTATTTT.

V gene TRBV2 combines with J gene TRBJ1-1, with unresolved D. Trimming cost V 6 bases and J 0 bases, with 8 bases left between them. There are 13 residues in the CDR3. Germline V gives CDR1 SNHLY, CDR2 FYNNEI. The CDR3 sequence: CASRTDLNTEAFF. The CDR3 DNA sequence: TGTGCCAGCAGGACCGATTTGAACACTGAAGCTTTCTTT.

The chain uses TRBV6-1 and TRBJ2-1, with D tentatively TRBD2 (7 bases). Trimming left V 6 bases short and J 6 bases short, with 21 bases between. Germline V gives CDR1 MNHNS, CDR2 SASEGT. The CDR3 consists of 16 residues. The CDR3 bases are TGTGCCAGCAGAGGGAGGGGGGACTTCATCCTCAATGAGCAGTTCTTC. This encodes CASRGRGDFILNEQFF.

The chain uses TRBV12-3 or TRBV12-4 and TRBJ2-7, with D unclear. The CDR3 runs 13 residues. V was trimmed by 3 bases and J by 2 bases, leaving 8 bases between them. The CDR3 region is CASSLDATYEQYF. The CDR3, as DNA: TGTGCCAGCAGTTTGGATGCTACCTACGAGCAGTACTTC.

V usage is TRBV20-1 and J usage is TRBJ2-3; 9 bases align to TRBD1. V trimming: 5 bases; J trimming: 5 bases; junction bases outside the gene matches: 5. From germline, CDR1 is DFQATT and CDR2 SNEGSKA (reference sequence). The CDR3 is 13 amino acids. CDR3: CSAGDRVQDTQYF. Written as DNA, the CDR3 is TGCAGTGCTGGGGACAGGGTGCAAGATACGCAGTATTTT.

This clonotype has ten or more counts. The rearrangement joins TRBV20-1 to TRBJ2-2; 8 nucleotides agree with TRBD2. Germline assignment: CDR1 DFQATT and CDR2 SNEGSKA (reference sequence). The CDR3 consists of 14 residues. The CDR3 region has the DNA TGCGGTACTAGCGGCCCCTCGGGCACCGGGGAGCTGTTTTTT. This translates into CGTSGPSGTGELFF.

V and J are TRBV20-1 and TRBJ2-3; 8 nucleotides match TRBD2. There are 15 residues in the CDR3. Unmatched junction bases numbered 4, after V lost 0 bases and J lost 2 bases. Germline V gene data show CDR1 as DFQATT and CDR2 as SNEGSKA (reference sequence). The CDR3 loop is CSARDSGGATDTQYF. The DNA for the CDR3 is TGCAGTGCTAGAGATTCGGGGGGGGCCACAGATACGCAGTATTTT.

This clonotype was detected once. The rearrangement uses TRBV25-1 and TRBJ2-2; 8 bases are shared with TRBD2. Germline CDR1 reads MGHDK; CDR2 reads SYGVNS. Trimming took 5 bases from V and 5 from J; bases not matched to a gene: 7. This CDR3 has 15 residues. CDR3 nucleotides: TGTGCCAGCAGTCAGCGGGAGCTTAGGACCGGGGAGCTGTTTTTT. This codes for CASSQRELRTGELFF.

In its sample, this clonotype was seen a few times. The chain links TRBV12-3 or TRBV12-4 to TRBJ1-5, with unresolved D. V was trimmed by 4 bases and J by 4 bases, leaving 8 bases between them. The CDR3 runs to 13 residues. CDR3 in DNA: TGTGCCAGCAGTTCTCTCCTTAATCAGCCCCAGCATTTT. This encodes CASSSLLNQPQHF.

This sequence joins TRBV6-5 and TRBJ2-3, with TRBD2 matching over 7 bases. CDR1 and CDR2 from the germline V gene are MNHEY and SVGAGI. Trimming at V came to 6 bases and at J to 8 bases, leaving 2 bases not matched to a gene. This CDR3 has 11 residues. The CDR3 sequence: CASRGGGTQYF. In DNA, the CDR3 is TGTGCCAGCAGGGGGGGGGGTACGCAGTATTTT.

This clonotype has at least ten counts. The gene calls are TRBV7-9 and TRBJ1-1; D ambiguous. The germline CDR1 and CDR2 sequences are SEHNR and FQNEAQ (reference sequence). This CDR3 contains 12 residues. The V gene lost 5 bases and the J gene lost 11 bases, with 15 bases spanning the gap. The CDR3 sequence is CASSQNIIGAFF. The DNA of the CDR3 is TGTGCCAGCAGCCAAAATATAATCGGGGCTTTCTTT.

This clonotype occurred a few times. J is TRBJ2-7 and V is TRBV2; D assignment may be TRBD1 or TRBD2 (5 bases each). CDR3 length equals 13 residues. Germline loops: CDR1 SNHLY, CDR2 FYNNEI. The V gene lost 1 base and the J gene lost 4 bases, with 8 bases spanning the gap. The CDR3 DNA follows: TGTGCCAGCAGTGAAGGGGGACCATACGAGCAGTACGTC. This translates into CASSEGGPYEQYV.

This clonotype was picked up a small number of times. The chain has TRBV18 and TRBJ1-1; unclear D gene. The CDR3 extends over 11 amino acids. From germline, CDR1 is KGHSH and CDR2 LQKENI. V was cut by 6 bases and J by 5 bases, with 7 bases left in between. For the CDR3, the DNA is TGTGCCAGCTCCACCGGGACTGAAGCTTTCTTT. Its translation: CASSTGTEAFF.